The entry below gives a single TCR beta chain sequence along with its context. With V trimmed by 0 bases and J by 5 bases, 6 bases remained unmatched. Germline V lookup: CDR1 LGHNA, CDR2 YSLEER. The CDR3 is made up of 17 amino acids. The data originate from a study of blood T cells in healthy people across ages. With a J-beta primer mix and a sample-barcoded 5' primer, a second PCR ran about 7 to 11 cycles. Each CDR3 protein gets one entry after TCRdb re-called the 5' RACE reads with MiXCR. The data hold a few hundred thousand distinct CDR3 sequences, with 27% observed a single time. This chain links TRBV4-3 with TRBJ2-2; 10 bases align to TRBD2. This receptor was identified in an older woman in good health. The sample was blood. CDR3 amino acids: CASSQEVAGGLTGELFF. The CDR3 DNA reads TGCGCCAGCAGCCAAGAGGTAGCGGGGGGCCTAACCGGGGAGCTGTTTTTT.